Below, one TCR beta chain is given with its context. Its antigen is unidentified. Profiling relied on immunoSEQ multiplex PCR, and the TCRdb table lists in-frame clones only, not all of them. In the table there are tens of thousands of clones, 88% of which are singletons. The data were obtained in a study of OX40 agonist ivuxolimab in advanced cancers. Study results and caveats: Blood T cells, both CD4+ and CD8+, expanded clonally by week 6 at 0.1 to 3.0 mg/kg. The specificity for antigen of the expanded peripheral T cells was not determined.

The CDR3 extends over 15 amino acids. V shed 1 base, J shed 4 bases, and the junction held 4 bases outside the gene matches. Germline CDR1 reads LNHNV; CDR2 reads YYDKDF (reference sequence). This specimen was CD4+ or CD8+ T cells sorted from blood, taken in a trial of the OX40 agonist ivuxolimab. The source of this sequence is an adult with an advanced solid tumor such as melanoma, head and neck, liver or kidney cancer. The chain couples TRBV15 to TRBJ2-1; TRBD2 matches at 7 bases. The CDR3 DNA reads TGTGCCACCAGCAGAGGCGGGAGTGTGTACAATGAGCAGTTCTTC. Its translation is CATSRGGSVYNEQFF.